This T cell receptor beta chain comes out of a study of chemoradiotherapy in HPV16-positive cancers (dated by TCRdb to about 2022). With respect to the entire study: Candidate HPV-specific T-cell clones and common TCR motifs were defined through functional T-cell assays on cells from a couple of HPV16-positive patients. The study asked whether T-cell immunity against the HPV oncoproteins E6 and E7 changes during chemoradiotherapy and whether it affects survival. The candidate HPV-specific TCRs and motifs were subsequently tracked in TCR repertoires obtained from roughly 90 patients with HPV-related cancers. Points the paper makes about the study in general: Improved recurrence-free survival in HPV16-positive patients was associated with expansion of HPV-responsive T cells during chemoradiotherapy. Expansion of candidate HPV-specific clones and E7-related TCR motifs was observed in the tumor microenvironment during treatment, whereas no such expansion was observed for non-HPV-specific T cells. The survival association was reported for HPV16-positive patients, and the functional definition of HPV-specific T cells was derived from only two HPV16-positive patients.

Repertoires were sampled multiple times during chemoradiotherapy, which allowed clonal expansion in the tumor microenvironment to be followed. Libraries were constructed by the immunoSEQ multiplex PCR assay. The immuneACCESS repertoire file appears here via TCRdb, limited to in-frame rearrangements. These files lack a portion of the clones; in checked studies, under half of the deficit traces to unresolved V genes, and the cause of the others is not known. Present in this sample are 20,000 to 25,000 clones, about 90% of which were seen just once. The ten largest account for about 5% of the sample. Reading from cysteine to phenylalanine, the CDR3 counts 15 amino acids. Only the CDR3 portion is preserved as DNA: 45 bases, with reading frame beginning at the first base. The germline V gene specifies SGHRS as CDR1 and YFSETQ as CDR2. The germline V end is reduced by 1 base and the J end by 8 bases; junction bases left unmatched: 8.

With regard to this clone: Its antigen target is currently unknown. Within one base of it there is no much larger clone, and no base qualities were kept.

The clonotype was recovered from a human donor with HPV-associated anogenital cancer. The sequences come from blood, collected from a patient who underwent chemoradiotherapy. The chain employs TRBV5-1 and TRBJ1-2, and 10 bases in between align with TRBD1. The nucleotide sequence reads as follows: TGCGCCAGCAGCTTGAGTAAGGGACAGGGGTTGGGCTACACCTTC. This gives the protein CASSLSKGQGLGYTF.